Following are 10 T cell receptor beta chains from one sample sequenced in a study of PD-L1 blockade in urothelial cancer (dated 2017 in TCRdb). Library generation was performed with the immunoSEQ multiplex PCR assay. The table was pulled from immuneACCESS by TCRdb, which kept in-frame rearrangements only. Such tables lose some clones; where checked, under half of the loss comes from unresolved V genes, and the rest has no known cause. The sample table shows nearly 50,000 clones, and about 85% are seen once. The ten largest account for around 1.9% of the sample. The time point label of this sample denotes: peripheral blood 6 weeks after treatment start. The source material was PBMCs, sampled around atezolizumab (anti-PD-L1) treatment. The receptors stem from a man aged 45-60 years with urothelial cancer.

The chain carries TRBV11-3 and TRBJ2-3; unclear D gene. The V gene's germline CDR1 is SGHNT and CDR2 YENEEA. The CDR3 spans 16 residues. Trimming stripped 3 bases from V and 1 base from J, with 14 bases between. CDR3 in DNA: TGTGCCAGCAGCTTCTCTAGTGCCTTAGGCACAGATACGCAGTATTTT. Amino acids: CASSFSSALGTDTQYF. Based on the CDR3 plus reference TRBV11-3 and TRBJ2-3, the full variable domain is EAGVVQSPRYKIIEKKQPVAFWCNPISGHNTLYWYLQNLGQGPELLIRYENEEAVDDSQLPKDRFSAERLKGVDSTLKIQPAELGDSAVYLCASSFSSALGTDTQYFGPGTRLTVL.

About this clone: An end of the junction does not agree with germline; a read error may underlie this. This chain links TRBV28 with TRBJ2-5, with 11 bases identical to TRBD1. The germline CDR1 and CDR2 sequences are MDHEN and SYDVKM. The CDR3 has 16 residues. The CDR3 here is CVSSQPGQGEGETQYF. Written as DNA, the CDR3 is TGTGTCAGCAGTCAACCGGGACAGGGGGAGGGCGAGACCCAGTACTTC.

V gene TRBV7-2 combines with J gene TRBJ2-2; tentative D call: TRBD2 (5 bases). The ends were cut back, 5 bases at V and 2 bases at J, with 9 bases in the middle. Germline V gene lookup returns CDR1 SGHTA and CDR2 FQGNSA. The CDR3 is made up of 14 amino acids. For the CDR3, the DNA is TGTGCCAGCAGCCAGCGACTAAACACCGGGGAGCTGTTTTTT. Protein: CASSQRLNTGELFF.

The rearrangement uses TRBV9 and TRBJ2-5, with 8 bases aligning to TRBD2. Per the germline V gene, CDR1 is SGDLS and CDR2 is YYNGEE. V lost 0 bases, J lost 0 bases, and 4 bases stayed unmatched. The CDR3 extends over 16 amino acids. CDR3: CASSVGTSGNQETQYF. The CDR3 nucleotides are TGTGCCAGCAGCGTAGGAACTAGCGGAAACCAAGAGACCCAGTACTTC.

CDR3 in DNA: TGTGCCAGCAGCCAAGTTGGAAGGAGGGCGCAAGAGACCCAGTACTTC. Translated, it gives CASSQVGRRAQETQYF. The chain is built from TRBV14 and TRBJ2-5; D is possibly TRBD2 (6 bases). Germline-derived CDR1 and CDR2 are SGHDN and FVKESK. The CDR3 has 16 residues. V shed 1 base and J shed 2 bases, with 14 bases lying between them.

This clone has only a few counts. The chain combines TRBV6-1 with TRBJ1-1; no reliable D call. Germline V gene data show CDR1 as MNHNS and CDR2 as SASEGT. The germline V and J ends were trimmed by 3 bases and 11 bases, with 4 bases remaining between them. The CDR3 runs 9 residues. CDR3 region: CASSESAFF. The DNA of the CDR3 is TGTGCCAGCAGTGAGTCGGCTTTCTTT.

CDR3 residues: CASSLRQGGDTQYF. The CDR3 bases are TGTGCCAGCAGCCTTAGACAGGGGGGGGATACGCAGTATTTT. The rearrangement joins TRBV5-5 to TRBJ2-3; 9 bases are a match to TRBD1. The CDR3 is 14 amino acids. CDR1 and CDR2 from the germline V gene are SGHKS and YYEKEE (reference sequence). V shed 4 bases and J 6 bases; nucleotides not matched to a gene: 6.

The J gene is TRBJ2-3, the V gene TRBV27; a weak D match, TRBD1 (6 bases). The CDR3 is made up of 16 amino acids. The germline CDR1 and CDR2 sequences are MNHEY and SMNVEV (reference sequence). With 10 bases removed from V and 1 base from J, the gap between germline ends came to 21 bases. CDR3 in amino acids: CATQTRGTPGTDTQYF. CDR3 nucleotides: TGTGCCACCCAAACCCGTGGGACACCTGGCACAGATACGCAGTATTTT.

The chain has TRBV14 and TRBJ2-2; 8 bases map to TRBD2. With 4 bases clipped from V and 4 bases from J, the junction kept 14 bases outside the gene matches. This CDR3 has 18 amino acids. Germline-derived CDR1 and CDR2 are SGHDN and FVKESK. CDR3 coding DNA: TGTGCCAGCAGCCGAGACTTGGGGCAACGGGGGGGCACCGGGGAGCTGTTTTTT. Translating it yields CASSRDLGQRGGTGELFF. Using reference TRBV14 and TRBJ2-2 for the parts outside the CDR3, the full variable domain is EAGVTQFPSHSVIEKGQTVTLRCDPISGHDNLYWYRRVMGKEIKFLLHFVKESKQDESGMPNNRFLAERTGGTYSTLKVQPAELEDSGVYFCASSRDLGQRGGTGELFFGEGSRLTVL.

In DNA form, the CDR3 reads TGTGCCAGCAGCATGCGACTAGCGGGAGGTGGAGATACGCAGTATTTT. Translating gives CASSMRLAGGGDTQYF. This sequence joins TRBV27 and TRBJ2-3; TRBD2 aligns across 13 bases. The CDR3 is 16 amino acids. Germline assignment: CDR1 MNHEY and CDR2 SMNVEV (reference sequence). V trimming: 6 bases; J trimming: 5 bases; junction bases outside the gene matches: 8.